The sequence of this T cell receptor beta chain was determined in a study of blood T cell repertoires in COVID-19. How the authors handled the data: By means of reference gene primer amplification, nucleated cell counts were estimated. TCRdb's copy holds only in-frame clones and misses some; the assay was immunoSEQ multiplex PCR. Clonal size and the V and J genes are those of that table, whereas D and trimming came from the DNA. The profile shows fewer than 150,000 clones, 88% of them singletons. This CDR3 contains 15 residues. Germline V CDR1 and CDR2: MNHEY, SMNVEV (reference sequence). Comments on this clone: A read error may account for a junction end that differs from germline.

The sample taken for sequencing was peripheral blood. This sequence joins TRBV27 and TRBJ2-3; 8 bases map to TRBD1. The source is a man aged 50-59 years with active or convalescent COVID-19. CDR3 in amino acids: CASCLTGASTDTQYF. The CDR3, as DNA: TGTGCCAGCTGTTTGACAGGGGCGAGCACAGATACGCAGTATTTT.